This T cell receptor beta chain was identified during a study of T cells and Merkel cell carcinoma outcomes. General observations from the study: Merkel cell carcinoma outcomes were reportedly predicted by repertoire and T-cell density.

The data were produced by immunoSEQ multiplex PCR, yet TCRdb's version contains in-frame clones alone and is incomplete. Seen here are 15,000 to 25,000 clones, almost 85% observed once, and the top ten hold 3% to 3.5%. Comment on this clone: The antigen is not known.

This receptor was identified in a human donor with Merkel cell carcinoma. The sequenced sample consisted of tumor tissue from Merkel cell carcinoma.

CDR3 amino acids: CASSFTSVHQETQYF. Here the CDR3 DNA reads TGTGCCAGCAGTTTCACTAGCGTGCACCAAGAGACCCAGTACTTC. The chain couples TRBV6-5 to TRBJ2-5, with 7 positions matching TRBD2. The J segment lost 0 bases and the V segment lost 4 bases, leaving 5 bases of the junction unmatched. Per germline, CDR1 MNHEY and CDR2 SVGAGI. CDR3 length: 15 amino acids.